This is a list of T cell receptor beta chains from one sample in a study of blood T cell repertoires in COVID-19. The method was immunoSEQ multiplex PCR; TCRdb's version includes in-frame clones alone and lacks a portion of them. The sample consists of about 200,000 clones, 84% of them appearing once. What was sequenced was PBMCs or T cells enriched from blood (not recorded which). The source is a woman aged 25-40 years who had been exposed to COVID-19. The CDR3 runs from the conserved cysteine through the conserved F or W. The order of the fields is J gene, V gene, D gene, clone size, CDR3 DNA, CDR3 protein. D genes are given only for firm matches. Clone size is stated in some rows and not others, as once, few, many or a class when expanded.

TRBJ1-1	TRBV19	-	many	TGTGCCAGTAGACACGACAGAAACCTAATTGAAGCTTTCTTT	CASRHDRNLIEAFF
TRBJ2-7	TRBV29-1	-	-	TGCAGCGCCCGGCGGGGGCCCGCCTCCTACGAGCAGTACTTC	CSARRGPASYEQYF
TRBJ1-4	TRBV27	-	-	TGTGCCAGCGGACGCGTACTCCAGGGTAGGAATAATGAAAAACTGTTTTTT	CASGRVLQGRNNEKLFF
TRBJ2-2	TRBV28	-	-	TGTGCCAGCAGCCTGGGGGCCGGTGTGGGGAAAACCGGGGAGCTGTTTTTT	CASSLGAGVGKTGELFF
TRBJ1-1	TRBV29-1	-	-	TGCAGCGTTTTGACAGACCAGAAGAACACTGAAGCTTTCTTT	CSVLTDQKNTEAFF
TRBJ1-6	TRBV9	-	-	TGTGCCAGCAGCGCTCCCGGGGCGGGGTCCTCTAATTCACCCCTCCACTTT	CASSAPGAGSSNSPLHF
TRBJ1-2	TRBV9	TRBD1	-	TGTGCCAGCAGCGTTGGGACAGGCGATAACTATGGCTACACCTTC	CASSVGTGDNYGYTF
TRBJ1-3	TRBV6-5	-	-	TGTGCCAGCGCGGTGATGGTAGGCTCTGGAAACACCATATATTTT	CASAVMVGSGNTIYF
TRBJ1-6	TRBV10-2	-	-	TGCGCCAGCAAGTCGTCTGAGACACCTTATAATTCACCCCTCCACTTT	CASKSSETPYNSPLHF
TRBJ1-5	TRBV4-1	TRBD1	-	TGCGCCAGCAGCCCCGGACAGGGTTATCAGCCCCAGCATTTT	CASSPGQGYQPQHF
TRBJ1-4	TRBV19	-	-	TGTGCCAGTAGTATTAACAAAGCAACTAATGAAAAACTGTTTTTT	CASSINKATNEKLFF
TRBJ2-2	TRBV27	-	-	TGTGCCAGCAGTTTCTTCAGGGCCACCGGGGAGCTGTTTTTT	CASSFFRATGELFF
TRBJ1-6	TRBV4-1	TRBD1	-	TGCGCCAGCAGCCAAGATCGGAGAGACAGGGGAAGCTCCTATAATTCACCCCTCCACTTT	CASSQDRRDRGSSYNSPLHF
TRBJ2-7	TRBV2	TRBD1	-	TGTGCCAGCACGGGACAGGGGACCTACGAGCAGTACTTC	CASTGQGTYEQYF
TRBJ1-2	TRBV7-9	-	-	TGTGCCAGCAGCTTCGAGACAAGATATAACTATGGCTACACCTTC	CASSFETRYNYGYTF
TRBJ2-7	TRBV2	-	-	TGTGCCAGCAGAGATTGGAGCTCCTACGAGCAGTACTTC	CASRDWSSYEQYF
TRBJ1-1	TRBV2	TRBD1	-	TGTGCCAGCAGTCATTTAGCAGGGACAGGGTTTGTTAACACTGAAGCTTTCTTT	CASSHLAGTGFVNTEAFF
TRBJ2-3	TRBV19	TRBD2	-	TGTGCCAGTAGAGGGCTAGCGGGGGCAGATACGCAGTATTTT	CASRGLAGADTQYF
TRBJ1-2	TRBV2	-	-	TGTGCCAGCAGTGCAAACAGGGTGGGGGTGACTGGCTACACCTTC	CASSANRVGVTGYTF
TRBJ1-4	TRBV10-1	-	-	TGCGCCAGCAGTGAAGAGGAAAGCGGGGATGAAAAACTGTTTTTT	CASSEEESGDEKLFF
TRBJ1-1	TRBV7-2	-	-	TGTGCCAGCAGCAAAGCAACGGGTACTGAAGCTTTCTTT	CASSKATGTEAFF
TRBJ2-1	TRBV4-1	TRBD2	-	TGCGCCAGCAGCCAATATCCTCCCCCGGGGGGGCCGGATGAGCAGTTCTTC	CASSQYPPPGGPDEQFF
TRBJ1-2	TRBV19	-	few	TGTGCCAGTAGTATAAGCGATGACCCGACTAACTATGGCTACACCTTC	CASSISDDPTNYGYTF
TRBJ2-2	TRBV27	-	-	TGTGCCAGTACCCCGACAGTGACCGGGGAGCTGTTTTTT	CASTPTVTGELFF
TRBJ2-1	TRBV6-2/TRBV6-3	TRBD2	few	TGTGCCAGCAGGCCTCTAGCGGGGGGGTCCTATGAGCAGTTCTTC	CASRPLAGGSYEQFF
TRBJ1-2	TRBV5-4	-	-	TGTGCCAGCAGCGGCGGGGGGGATGGCTACACCTTC	CASSGGGDGYTF
TRBJ1-1	TRBV18	-	-	TGTGCCAGCTTATCAACAGGGCTTAACACTGAAGCTTTCTTT	CASLSTGLNTEAFF
TRBJ2-1	TRBV4-1	-	-	TGCGCCAGCAGCCCCTTAACAGCCCGGGGGTCACGGTCCTACAATGAGCAGTTCTTC	CASSPLTARGSRSYNEQFF
TRBJ1-2	TRBV11-2	TRBD1	-	TGTGCCAGCAGCTCCACCCCCGGGAGGGGGCTTGTTGGCTACACCTTC	CASSSTPGRGLVGYTF
TRBJ2-7	TRBV7-9	TRBD2	once	TGTGCCAGCAGCTCTCCCGCGGGGGGCTCCTACGAGCAGTACTTC	CASSSPAGGSYEQYF
TRBJ1-2	TRBV6-6	-	-	TGTGCCAGCATCCCAGGGGCCGACTTCAGACTCTATGGCTACACCTTC	CASIPGADFRLYGYTF
TRBJ2-7	TRBV6-2/TRBV6-3	-	-	TGTGCCAGCAGCCTCCCCCCAACTGTCTCCTACGAGCAGTACTTC	CASSLPPTVSYEQYF
TRBJ1-2	TRBV29-1	-	-	TGCAGCGCCGACCTTGGAGGGAGAAGGACTGGCTACACCTTC	CSADLGGRRTGYTF
TRBJ1-6	TRBV29-1	-	once	TGCAGCGCCCGAACGGGAGGCTCCTATAATTCACCCCTCCACTTT	CSARTGGSYNSPLHF
TRBJ1-1	TRBV9	-	once	TGTGCCAGCAGCGTAGGGGGCCGAATAATGAACACTGAAGCTTTCTTT	CASSVGGRIMNTEAFF
TRBJ2-2	TRBV2	TRBD1	-	TGTGCCAGCAGTTGGGACAGAGCGAACACCGGGGAGCTGTTTTTT	CASSWDRANTGELFF
TRBJ2-7	TRBV10-3	TRBD1	-	TGTGCCATCAGTGACCGACACTCTAGACAGGGGCAAGGGGACGAGCAGTACTTC	CAISDRHSRQGQGDEQYF
TRBJ2-7	TRBV27	TRBD1	-	TGTGCCAGCAGAGAAGAAACAGGGGGGTCCCTCTACGAGCAGTACTTC	CASREETGGSLYEQYF
TRBJ1-3	TRBV6-5	TRBD1	-	TGTGCCACGTTTCCTCAGGGGGCTGGAAACACCATATATTTT	CATFPQGAGNTIYF
TRBJ1-1	TRBV9	-	-	TGTGCCAGCGGCGGGAGTGGCACTGAAGCTTTCTTT	CASGGSGTEAFF
TRBJ2-3	TRBV12-3/TRBV12-4	-	-	TGTGCCAGCAGATCTTTCTTCGGGGATACGCAGTATTTT	CASRSFFGDTQYF
TRBJ2-7	TRBV21-1	-	-	TGTGCCGGCAGACAGGGGGTTACCTACGAGCAGTACTTC	CAGRQGVTYEQYF
TRBJ1-4	TRBV2	-	-	TGTGCCAGCAGTGAAGAGACAATCAATGAAAAACTGTTTTTT	CASSEETINEKLFF
TRBJ2-3	TRBV5-1	-	-	TGCGCCAGCAGCTTGGAAGGGAGTAGCACAGATACGCAGTATTTT	CASSLEGSSTDTQYF
TRBJ1-6	TRBV5-4	TRBD1	-	TGTGCCAGCAGCCGGGACAGGGGGCAAAATTCACCCCTCCACTTT	CASSRDRGQNSPLHF
TRBJ2-7	TRBV30	TRBD2	-	TGTGCCTGGAGTCCCAGCGGGGCCTCCTACGAGCAGTACTTC	CAWSPSGASYEQYF
TRBJ2-7	TRBV6-2/TRBV6-3	-	-	TGTGCCAGCAGTTCGCCCGTCACGGACAAGCAGTACTTC	CASSSPVTDKQYF
TRBJ1-2	TRBV2	-	-	TGTGCCAGCAGGCTTAACCCCGGTGGCTACACCTTC	CASRLNPGGYTF
TRBJ2-2	TRBV4-1	TRBD2	-	TGCGCCAGCAGCCAAGTCGGGGGGGCCGACACCGGGGAGCTGTTTTTT	CASSQVGGADTGELFF
TRBJ2-5	TRBV10-3	TRBD1	-	TGTGCCATCAGTGGTTTAGGGGGCCTTGCAGCCCAGTACTTC	CAISGLGGLAAQYF